There are a few counts of the clone carrying this T cell receptor beta chain. The data derive from a study of preoperative IRX-2 immunotherapy in early breast cancer. Noted treatment: preoperative locoregional IRX-2 cytokine immunotherapy. This phase Ib study tested locoregional IRX-2 cytokine immunotherapy given before surgery. Only in-frame clones appear in the TCRdb table, and some are missing; sequencing was by immunoSEQ multiplex PCR. The data show about 38,000 clones, with approximately 85% seen just once and approximately 1.5% held by the top ten. With 2 bases removed from V and 1 base from J, the gap between germline ends came to 14 bases. The V gene's germline CDR1 is SGHNT and CDR2 YENEEA. CDR3 length: 16 residues.

The input for sequencing was lymph node tissue, taken after IRX-2 immunotherapy. The receptor was derived from a human donor with breast cancer. The chain links TRBV11-3 to TRBJ1-2; a possible D gene is TRBD1 (5 bases). The CDR3: CASSLHMGLNNYGYTF. The CDR3, as DNA: TGTGCCAGCAGCTTACACATGGGACTCAATAACTATGGCTACACCTTC.